What follows describes a single TCR beta chain. Its specificity is not known. The sample is drawn from a study of cytomegalovirus exposure and HLA in healthy donors. Study outcomes and limitations: As immune exposure information, only CMV serostatus was available.

PCR involved 60 Vbeta and 13 Jbeta primers. TCRdb keeps only in-frame clones here, not all; method: immunoSEQ multiplex PCR. The table includes 89,000 or so clones, around 75% detected once. Germline CDR1 MDHEN, CDR2 SYDVKM. This CDR3 region has 14 residues. The junction had 3 bases not matched to a gene; V was cut back by 5 bases and J by 1 base. The J gene is TRBJ2-7, the V gene TRBV28; 9 bases match TRBD1. The sequence was obtained from a man between 18 and 35 years old in good health and CMV-seropositive. Sample: PBMCs. The CDR3 is CASSPGQGSYEQYF. The CDR3 DNA reads TGTGCCAGCAGTCCGGGACAGGGATCCTACGAGCAGTACTTC. The complete variable domain, with remaining parts taken from reference TRBV28 and TRBJ2-7, reads DVKVTQSSRYLVKRTGEKVFLECVQDMDHENMFWYRQDPGLGLRLIYFSYDVKMKEKGDIPEGYSVSREKKERFSLILESASTNQTSMYLCASSPGQGSYEQYFGPGTRLTVT.